This paragraph covers one T cell receptor (beta chain) sequence. Its antigen remains unidentified. When ophthalmopathy did not progress within 18 months, Graves' hyperthyroidism was considered stable. The study left out patients who had uncontrolled infection, other autoimmune disease, pregnancy or lactation. There were TCR beta CDR3 regions amplified from RNA transcripts. HTBI primers were employed in a first-round RT-PCR of the TCR CDR3. Each CDR3 protein gets one entry after TCRdb re-called the multiplex PCR reads with MiXCR. The table records approximately 370,000 distinct CDR3 sequences, about 15% of them present only once. The record originates from a study of T cells in Graves' hyperthyroidism and ophthalmopathy. The CDR3 extends over 12 amino acids. V lost 0 bases to trimming and J lost 15 bases, with 12 bases between them. Germline CDR1 is MGHRA and CDR2 is YSYEKL. General observations from the study: Model output signaled ophthalmopathy a median roughly 6 months ahead of onset.

The receptor was derived from a woman aged 25-40 years with Graves' hyperthyroidism. The sample comprised blood. The V gene is TRBV4-1, the J gene TRBJ2-1; D remains ambiguous. CDR3 amino acids: CASSQDRTAWFF. In DNA, the CDR3 is TGCGCCAGCAGCCAAGATCGTACCGCGTGGTTCTTC.